A selection of T cell receptor beta chains follows, all from one sample in a study of identical twins. TCRdb independently ran MiXCR on the 5' RACE reads; one entry per CDR3 protein. The table has over 250,000 distinct CDR3 sequences, roughly 8.6% seen once. The sample also formed part of further work on yellow fever vaccine responses in identical twins.

Sequenced: CD8+ T cells sorted from blood. The receptors here all came from a woman aged 18-29 years in good health. Both conserved end residues are part of each CDR3. D genes are given only for firm matches. Clone size is stated in some rows and not others, as once, few, many or a class when expanded.

few . TRBJ2-1 TRBV4-3 TGCGCCAGCAGCCAAGGGGGTGGGTCAAACTGGGAGCAGTTCTTC CASSQGGGSNWEQFF
many . TRBJ2-7 TRBV5-1 TGCGCCAGCAGCTTGGGCGGCAACTCTTACGAGCAGTACTTC CASSLGGNSYEQYF
many . TRBJ1-3 TRBV6-5 TGTGCCAGCAGTTACTCGAGGCCACCGGGGAACACCATATATTTT CASSYSRPPGNTIYF
few . TRBJ2-1 TRBV4-1 TGCGCCAGCAGCCAAGCTTACACCAGCTCCTACAATGAGCAGTTCTTC CASSQAYTSSYNEQFF
. TRBD2 TRBJ2-3 TRBV7-9 TGTGCCAGCAGACCGCCGGGACTAGGGACAGATACGCAGTATTTT CASRPPGLGTDTQYF
. TRBD1 TRBJ2-7 TRBV5-1 TGCGCCAGCAGCTTGGGTCTACCAGACAGGGTATTTGGGTACGAGCAGTACTTC CASSLGLPDRVFGYEQYF
. TRBD2 TRBJ2-1 TRBV7-6 TGTGCCAGCAGCCACCGGACTAGCGGGACAGATGAGCAGTTCTTC CASSHRTSGTDEQFF
many TRBD1 TRBJ1-4 TRBV28 TGTGCCAGCAGTCAGGGACAGGGGGCTGTTGAAAAACTGTTTTTT CASSQGQGAVEKLFF
few . TRBJ2-1 TRBV20-1 TGCAGTGCTAGAGATATCCGCCAGACAAAGCAGTTCTTC CSARDIRQTKQFF
few . TRBJ2-6 TRBV27 TGTGCCAGCACTGGGGGCCCAATCCTCTCTGGGGCCAACGTCCTGACTTTC CASTGGPILSGANVLTF
few . TRBJ2-7 TRBV3-1 TGTGCCAGCAGCCAAAACTGGGTAGGGGGGGTCCACGAGCAGTACTTC CASSQNWVGGVHEQYF
. . TRBJ2-1 TRBV25-1 TGTGCCAGCAAGGAGGGGAACTCCTACAATGAGCAGTTCTTC CASKEGNSYNEQFF
few . TRBJ2-5 TRBV11-2 TGTGCCAGCAACGGGCGTGGAGAGACCCAGTACTTC CASNGRGETQYF
few . TRBJ1-6 TRBV28 TGTGCCAGCAGTATATCTAAACTGGGGAATTCACCCCTCCACTTT CASSISKLGNSPLHF
few TRBD1 TRBJ2-7 TRBV6-1 TGTGCCAGCAGACCAATGGTCGACAGGGGGCCCACCTACGAGCAGTACTTC CASRPMVDRGPTYEQYF
many . TRBJ2-3 TRBV6-1 TGTGCCAGCAGTCAAGGCACAGATACGCAGTATTTT CASSQGTDTQYF
many . TRBJ2-1 TRBV7-8 TGTGCCAGCAGCTTATCTTCCCACAATGAGCAGTTCTTC CASSLSSHNEQFF
many TRBD1 TRBJ2-2 TRBV6-4 TGTGCCAGCAGTGTTGGGACAGGGTCGGCCGGGGAGCTGTTTTTT CASSVGTGSAGELFF
many TRBD2 TRBJ2-1 TRBV28 TGTGCCAGCAGTTCTAGACTAGCGGGGCCGCGTTGGGAGCAGTTCTTC CASSSRLAGPRWEQFF
. . TRBJ2-7 TRBV11-2 TGTGCCAGCAGCGCCATCACCTACGAGCAGTACTTC CASSAITYEQYF
many . TRBJ1-2 TRBV5-1 TGCGCCAGCAGCTTTGAGGGGGGAGATGGCTACACCTTC CASSFEGGDGYTF
. TRBD1 TRBJ1-2 TRBV7-9 TGTGCCAGCAGCTCGTTAAAAGGACAGGGCTATGGCTACACCTTC CASSSLKGQGYGYTF
many TRBD2 TRBJ2-1 TRBV29-1 TGCAGCGTTGACGGTTTGACTAGCCCGTTTAATGAGCAGTTCTTC CSVDGLTSPFNEQFF
. TRBD2 TRBJ2-1 TRBV9 TGTGCCAGCAGCAAGACTAGCGGAGAGCAGTTCTTC CASSKTSGEQFF
many TRBD2 TRBJ2-1 TRBV9 TGTGCCAGCAGCCCCTCGGGGGGGGTTTACAATGAGCAGTTCTTC CASSPSGGVYNEQFF
few . TRBJ2-3 TRBV27 TGTGCCAGCAGCCGTTCCCCGGGCAGCAGCACAGATACGCAGTATTTT CASSRSPGSSTDTQYF
few TRBD1 TRBJ1-1 TRBV7-9 TGTGCCAGCAGCGCCACAACAGGGGCGAACACTGAAGCTTTCTTT CASSATTGANTEAFF
many TRBD2 TRBJ2-1 TRBV11-1 TGTGCCAGCACCCAGACTAGCGGCTTTAAGCAGTTCTTC CASTQTSGFKQFF
. . TRBJ2-5 TRBV12-3/TRBV12-4 TGTGCCAGCAGTTTAGTCGTAGCGAGGGAGACCCAGTACTTC CASSLVVARETQYF
few TRBD2 TRBJ2-1 TRBV27 TGTGCCAGCAGCCCTACTAGCGGCAGATCCTACAATGAGCAGTTCTTC CASSPTSGRSYNEQFF
. TRBD1 TRBJ1-2 TRBV29-1 TGCAGCGTCACAGGGGACTATGGCTACACCTTC CSVTGDYGYTF
few TRBD2 TRBJ2-1 TRBV7-9 TGTGCCAGCAGCTTAGGTGTTGGACTAGCCAATAATGAGCAGTTCTTC CASSLGVGLANNEQFF
. . TRBJ2-7 TRBV27 TGTGCCAGCAGTTCTCGGTGGGACGAGCAGTACTTC CASSSRWDEQYF
. . TRBJ2-1 TRBV9 TGTGCCAGCAGCGTAGGGGGCCTCGACAATGAGCAGTTCTTC CASSVGGLDNEQFF
few . TRBJ1-1 TRBV11-2 TGTGCCAGCAGCTTAGCGGTAGTCGACTACACTGAAGCTTTCTTT CASSLAVVDYTEAFF
. . TRBJ2-5 TRBV7-2 TGTGCCAGCAGCCTAGAATATGGGGGCTTGGAGACCCAGTACTTC CASSLEYGGLETQYF
few TRBD2 TRBJ2-1 TRBV27 TGTGCCAGCAGTCACAGACTAGCGGGATTTCCTTACAATGAGCAGTTCTTC CASSHRLAGFPYNEQFF
few . TRBJ2-7 TRBV25-1 TGTGCCAGCAGTGAATATAAGGTTTCCGAGCAGTACTTC CASSEYKVSEQYF
few . TRBJ2-3 TRBV10-3 TGTGCCATCAGTGATGTAGGACTGAGGGGAAACACAGATACGCAGTATTTT CAISDVGLRGNTDTQYF
few TRBD2 TRBJ2-1 TRBV20-1 TGCAGTGCTAGTGCGGGGGGGGCCATATACAATGAGCAGTTCTTC CSASAGGAIYNEQFF
many TRBD2 TRBJ2-3 TRBV12-3/TRBV12-4 TGTGCCAGCAGTGCGCTAGCGGAAGATACAGATACGCAGTATTTT CASSALAEDTDTQYF
. . TRBJ2-3 TRBV6-6 TGTGCCAGCGCGCAGGGGATCGCAGATACGCAGTATTTT CASAQGIADTQYF
few TRBD2 TRBJ2-3 TRBV28 TGTGCCACCGTCCCGGGACTAGCGGACACACTCACATCACAAGATACGCAGTTTTTT CATVPGLADTLTSQDTQFF
. . TRBJ2-7 TRBV4-3 TGCGCCAGCAGCCAAGATTCAACCAGCGGGGAGCAGTACTTC CASSQDSTSGEQYF
many . TRBJ1-1 TRBV6-2/TRBV6-3 TGTGCCAGCAGTTATGGAGACACTGAAGCTTTCTTT CASSYGDTEAFF
. TRBD2 TRBJ2-4 TRBV12-3/TRBV12-4 TGTGCCAGCAGTTTACCAGCGGGGGGACCCTTAGCCAAAAACATTCAGTACTTC CASSLPAGGPLAKNIQYF